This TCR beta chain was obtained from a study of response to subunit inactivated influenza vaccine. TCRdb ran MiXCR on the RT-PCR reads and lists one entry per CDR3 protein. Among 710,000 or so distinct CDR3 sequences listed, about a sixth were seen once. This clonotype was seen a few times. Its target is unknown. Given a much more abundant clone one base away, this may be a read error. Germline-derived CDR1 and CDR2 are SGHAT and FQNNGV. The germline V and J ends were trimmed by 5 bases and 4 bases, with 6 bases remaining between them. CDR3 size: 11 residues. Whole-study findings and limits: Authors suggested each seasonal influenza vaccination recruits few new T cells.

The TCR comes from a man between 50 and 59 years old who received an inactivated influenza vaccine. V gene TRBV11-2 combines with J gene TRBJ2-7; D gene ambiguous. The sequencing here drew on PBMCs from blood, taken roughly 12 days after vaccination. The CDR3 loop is CASSHRYEQYF. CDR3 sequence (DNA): TGTGCCAGCAGCCATCGTTACGAGCAGTACTTC.